This entry lists 18 T cell receptor beta chains sequenced from one sample in a study of blood T cells in healthy people across ages. A second PCR of roughly 7 to 11 cycles used a sample-barcoded 5' primer and a J-beta primer mix. TCRdb re-analysed the 5' RACE reads in MiXCR, keeping a single row per CDR3 protein. Of roughly 1.5 million distinct CDR3 sequences listed, approximately 43% are singletons. Sequenced: blood. These receptors came from a woman in her late teens or twenties in good health.

The rearrangement uses TRBV10-3 and TRBJ2-7; D may be TRBD1 (6 bases). V was cut by 3 bases and J by 0 bases, with 12 bases left in between. Per the germline V gene, CDR1 is ENHRY and CDR2 is SYGVKD. The CDR3 has 15 amino acids. In nucleotides, the CDR3 is TGTGCCATCAGTGATTCACAGGGAAACTCCTACGAGCAGTACTTC. As protein: CAISDSQGNSYEQYF.

The gene calls are TRBV5-1 and TRBJ1-1; no reliable D call. Germline CDR1 SGHRS, CDR2 YFSETQ. CDR3 length: 14 residues. The V end lost 5 bases, the J end lost 1 base, and 12 bases lay between the germline ends. The CDR3 protein is CASSKQMENTEAFF. CDR3 nucleotide sequence: TGCGCCAGCAGTAAACAGATGGAGAACACTGAAGCTTTCTTT.

This chain uses TRBV7-2 with TRBJ2-7, with D hard to call. V lost 1 base to trimming and J lost 1 base, with 8 bases between them. CDR1 is SGHTA, CDR2 FQGNSA, per germline. CDR3 length: 14 residues. The CDR3 loop reads CASSLDYASYEQYF. CDR3 coding DNA: TGTGCCAGCAGCTTAGATTACGCATCCTACGAGCAGTACTTC.

The rearrangement uses TRBV10-3 and TRBJ2-5; tentatively, D is TRBD1 or TRBD2 (6 bases each). V was clipped by 2 bases and J by 1 base, with 14 bases between them. Germline CDR1 ENHRY, CDR2 SYGVKD. The length of the CDR3 is 16 residues. CDR3 protein: CAISEPGAKSQETQYF. CDR3 DNA: TGTGCCATCAGTGAGCCGGGGGCCAAATCCCAAGAGACCCAGTACTTC.

V gene TRBV5-1 combines with J gene TRBJ1-2; no reliable D call. V lost 0 bases and J lost 5, with 14 bases in between. Germline CDR1 is SGHRS and CDR2 is YFSETQ. This CDR3 has 15 amino acids. CDR3: CASSLEGSPGYGYTF. In nucleotides, the CDR3 is TGCGCCAGCAGCTTGGAGGGATCCCCGGGGTATGGCTACACCTTC.

This clonotype was seen only a few times. The rearrangement links TRBV20-1 to TRBJ2-1; D unclear. CDR1 DFQATT and CDR2 SNEGSKA come from the germline V gene (reference sequence). The CDR3 runs to 12 residues. V was cut by 5 bases and J by 10 bases, with 15 bases left in between. CDR3 amino acids: CSAGRLSAEQFF. The CDR3 bases are TGCAGTGCTGGCCGCCTAAGCGCCGAGCAGTTCTTC.

The sample holds many counts of this clonotype. The chain is built from TRBV18 and TRBJ2-5, with D tentatively TRBD2 (5 bases). The CDR3 spans 14 residues. Germline V gives CDR1 KGHSH, CDR2 LQKENI. V lost 2 bases, J lost 5 bases, and 12 bases lay in between. The CDR3 here is CASSPAGGSETQYF. The CDR3 nucleotides are TGTGCCAGCTCACCAGCCGGAGGCTCGGAGACCCAGTACTTC. The entire variable domain, with the rest obtained from reference TRBV18 and TRBJ2-5, is as follows: NAGVMQNPRHLVRRRGQEARLRCSPMKGHSHVYWYRQLPEEGLKFMVYLQKENIIDESGMPKERFSAEFPKEGPSILRIQQVVRGDSAAYFCASSPAGGSETQYFGPGTRLLVL.

This clonotype was detected only a few times. The CDR3 here is CASGPSRQHVAKNIQYF. The CDR3 region has the DNA TGTGCCAGCGGCCCCTCCCGACAGCACGTAGCCAAAAACATTCAGTACTTC. The chain recombines TRBV6-2 or TRBV6-3 with TRBJ2-4; D may be TRBD1 (5 bases). V was trimmed by 8 bases and J by 0 bases, leaving 20 bases between them. CDR3 length: 17 amino acids. CDR1 and CDR2 (germline): MNHEY, SVGEGT.

This clonotype was seen only a few times. The rearrangement uses TRBV20-1 and TRBJ1-5; D call uncertain. The germline V and J ends were trimmed by 4 bases and 0 bases, with 10 bases remaining between them. Germline V gene lookup returns CDR1 DFQATT and CDR2 SNEGSKA (reference sequence). The CDR3 totals 14 residues. The CDR3 DNA sequence: TGCAGTGCTACCCGGCCGTCTAGCAATCAGCCCCAGCATTTT. Protein product: CSATRPSSNQPQHF.

This chain uses TRBV7-9 with TRBJ1-6; a possible D gene is TRBD1 (5 bases). The ends were cut back, 5 bases at V and 4 bases at J, with 12 bases in the middle. This CDR3 has 15 amino acids. From germline, CDR1 is SEHNR and CDR2 FQNEAQ (reference sequence). The CDR3 DNA reads TGTGCCAGCAGCCCAGGGACGGAATATAATTCACCCCTCCACTTT. Translation gives CASSPGTEYNSPLHF.

The chain couples TRBV11-2 to TRBJ2-1; no firm D call. The DNA end is more similar to TRBJ2-7, so the J call may be wrong. The CDR3 spans 16 residues. Germline assignment: CDR1 SGHAT and CDR2 FQNNGV. The CDR3 nucleotides are TGTGCCAGCAGCTTACTGCCCGCCGGTTCCTACAATGAGCAGTACTTC. It is translated as CASSLLPAGSYNEQYF.

The J gene is TRBJ2-7, the V gene TRBV18, with TRBD2 matching over 13 bases. Germline V gives CDR1 KGHSH, CDR2 LQKENI. The CDR3 runs 16 residues. J lost 7 bases, V lost 3 bases, and 9 bases had no gene match. The DNA for the CDR3 is TGTGCCAGCTCACCGATCGGACTAGCGGGAGCGAATGAGCAGTACTTC. The encoded protein is CASSPIGLAGANEQYF. Together with reference TRBV18 and TRBJ2-7, the CDR3 gives the full variable domain: NAGVMQNPRHLVRRRGQEARLRCSPMKGHSHVYWYRQLPEEGLKFMVYLQKENIIDESGMPKERFSAEFPKEGPSILRIQQVVRGDSAAYFCASSPIGLAGANEQYFGPGTRLTVT.

This clonotype was seen just once. The chain carries TRBV5-1 and TRBJ2-3; 7 bases are a match to TRBD1. This CDR3 has 14 amino acids. Per the germline V gene, CDR1 is SGHRS and CDR2 is YFSETQ. Unmatched junction bases numbered 5, after V lost 3 bases and J lost 4 bases. The CDR3 DNA reads TGCGCCAGCAGCTCAATTACAGGGGCAGATACGCAGTATTTT. It yields the protein CASSSITGADTQYF.

This clonotype was seen only a few times. The rearrangement joins TRBV7-2 to TRBJ2-5; D perhaps matches TRBD2 (6 bases). The length of the CDR3 is 17 residues. The V end was cut by 4 bases, the J end by 0 bases, with 18 bases between. In germline, CDR1 is SGHTA, CDR2 FQGNSA. The CDR3 region is CASSWRIGTRNQETQYF. CDR3 coding DNA: TGTGCCAGCAGCTGGCGGATAGGGACTCGGAACCAAGAGACCCAGTACTTC. Full variable domain (missing parts from reference TRBV7-2 and TRBJ2-5): GAGVSQSPSNKVTEKGKDVELRCDPISGHTALYWYRQSLGQGLEFLIYFQGNSAPDKSGLPSDRFSAERTGGSVSTLTIQRTQQEDSAVYLCASSWRIGTRNQETQYFGPGTRLLVL.

This clonotype has just a few counts. The V call is TRBV27, the J call TRBJ2-5, with a possible D match to TRBD2 (6 bases). The CDR3 covers 13 residues. CDR1 MNHEY and CDR2 SMNVEV come from the germline V gene (reference sequence). Trimming shortened V by 10 bases and J by 5 bases, and 17 bases separated the two germline ends. The CDR3 coding sequence is TGTGCCACCAGGGCTGGGGGGTGGGAGACCCAGTACTTC. As protein: CATRAGGWETQYF.

The chain uses TRBV20-1 and TRBJ1-5, with D perhaps TRBD1 (6 bases). Germline V gene data show CDR1 as DFQATT and CDR2 as SNEGSKA (reference sequence). Trimming took off 3 bases at V and 9 bases at J, with 12 bases between the two ends. This CDR3 contains 12 residues. The CDR3 DNA is TGCAGTGCTAGGCAGGGGTTGCGGCCCCAGCATTTT. Protein product: CSARQGLRPQHF.

This clonotype was seen a few times. J is TRBJ2-7 and V is TRBV27, with 11 bases identical to TRBD2. The J segment lost 4 bases and the V segment lost 4 bases, leaving 6 bases of the junction unmatched. CDR1 MNHEY and CDR2 SMNVEV come from the germline V gene (reference sequence). The CDR3 extends over 15 amino acids. The CDR3 DNA reads as TGTGCCAGCAGTTCTCGACTAGCGGGACTGTACGAGCAGTACTTC. This encodes CASSSRLAGLYEQYF.

V usage is TRBV25-1 and J usage is TRBJ2-7, with 8 bases fitting TRBD2. Germline V lookup: CDR1 MGHDK, CDR2 SYGVNS. V gave up 2 bases and J gave up 0 bases; unmatched junction bases: 3. This CDR3 has 15 residues. CDR3 nucleotides: TGTGCCAGCAGTGAAAGCGGGGGCCACTCCTACGAGCAGTACTTC. Translated: CASSESGGHSYEQYF.